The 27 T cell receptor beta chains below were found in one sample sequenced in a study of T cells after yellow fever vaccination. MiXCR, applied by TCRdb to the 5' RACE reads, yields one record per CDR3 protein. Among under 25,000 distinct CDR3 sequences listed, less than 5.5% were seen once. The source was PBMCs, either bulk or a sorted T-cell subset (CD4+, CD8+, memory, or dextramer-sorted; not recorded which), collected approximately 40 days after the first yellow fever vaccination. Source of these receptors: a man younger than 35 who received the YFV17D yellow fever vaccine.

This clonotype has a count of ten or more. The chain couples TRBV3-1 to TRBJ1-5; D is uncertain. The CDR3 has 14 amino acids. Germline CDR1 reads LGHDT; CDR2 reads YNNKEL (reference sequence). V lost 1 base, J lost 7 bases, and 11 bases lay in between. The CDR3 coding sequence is TGTGCCAGCAGCCAAGTACTTTCAGGACAGCCCCAGCATTTT. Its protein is CASSQVLSGQPQHF.

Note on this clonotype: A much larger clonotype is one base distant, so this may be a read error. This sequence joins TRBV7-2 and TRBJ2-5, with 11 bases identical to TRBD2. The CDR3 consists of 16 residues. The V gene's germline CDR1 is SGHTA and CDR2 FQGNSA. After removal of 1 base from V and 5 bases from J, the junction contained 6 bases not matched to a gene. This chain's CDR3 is CASSLGLAGGHETQYF. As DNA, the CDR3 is TGTGCCAGCAGCTTAGGCCTAGCGGGGGGCCATGAGACCCAGTACTTC.

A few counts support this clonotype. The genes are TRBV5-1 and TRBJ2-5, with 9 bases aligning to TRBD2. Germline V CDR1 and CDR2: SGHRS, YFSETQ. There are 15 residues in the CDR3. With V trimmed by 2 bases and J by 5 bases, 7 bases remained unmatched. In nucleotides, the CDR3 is TGCGCCAGCAGCTTCAGTGCTAGCGGGGCGGAGACCCAGTACTTC. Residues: CASSFSASGAETQYF. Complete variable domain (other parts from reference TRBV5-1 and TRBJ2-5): KAGVTQTPRYLIKTRGQQVTLSCSPISGHRSVSWYQQTPGQGLQFLFEYFSETQRNKGNFPGRFSGRQFSNSRSEMNVSTLELGDSALYLCASSFSASGAETQYFGPGTRLLVL.

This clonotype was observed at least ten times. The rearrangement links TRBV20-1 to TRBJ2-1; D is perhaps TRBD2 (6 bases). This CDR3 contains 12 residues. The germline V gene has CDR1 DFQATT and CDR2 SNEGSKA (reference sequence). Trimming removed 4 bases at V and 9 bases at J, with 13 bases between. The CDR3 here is CSATPGGSEQFF. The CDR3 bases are TGCAGTGCTACCCCCGGGGGTAGTGAGCAGTTCTTC.

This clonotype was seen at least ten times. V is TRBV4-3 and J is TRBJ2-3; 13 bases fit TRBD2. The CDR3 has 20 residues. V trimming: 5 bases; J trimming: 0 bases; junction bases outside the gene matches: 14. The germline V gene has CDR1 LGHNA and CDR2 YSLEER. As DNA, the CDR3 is TGCGCCAGCAGCGTACACACCGGGACTAGCGGGGTTCCTAGCACAGATACGCAGTATTTT. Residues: CASSVHTGTSGVPSTDTQYF.

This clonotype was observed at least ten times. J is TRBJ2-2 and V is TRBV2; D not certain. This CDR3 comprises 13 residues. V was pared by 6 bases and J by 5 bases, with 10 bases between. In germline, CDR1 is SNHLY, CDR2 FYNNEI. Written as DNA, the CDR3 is TGTGCCAGCAGCGGCAGTCAAACCGGGGAGCTGTTTTTT. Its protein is CASSGSQTGELFF.

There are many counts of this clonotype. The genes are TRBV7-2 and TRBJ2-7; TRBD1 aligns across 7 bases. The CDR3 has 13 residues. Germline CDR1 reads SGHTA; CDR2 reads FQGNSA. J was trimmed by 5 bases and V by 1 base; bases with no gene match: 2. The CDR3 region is CASSLGQGHEQYV. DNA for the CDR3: TGTGCCAGCAGCTTAGGACAGGGTCACGAGCAGTACGTC.

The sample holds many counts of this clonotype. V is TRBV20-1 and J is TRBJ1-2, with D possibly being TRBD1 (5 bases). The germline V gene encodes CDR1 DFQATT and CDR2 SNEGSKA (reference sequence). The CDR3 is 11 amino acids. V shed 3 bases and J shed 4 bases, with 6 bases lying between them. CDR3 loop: CSASQGYGYTF. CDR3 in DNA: TGCAGTGCTAGCCAGGGCTATGGCTACACCTTC.

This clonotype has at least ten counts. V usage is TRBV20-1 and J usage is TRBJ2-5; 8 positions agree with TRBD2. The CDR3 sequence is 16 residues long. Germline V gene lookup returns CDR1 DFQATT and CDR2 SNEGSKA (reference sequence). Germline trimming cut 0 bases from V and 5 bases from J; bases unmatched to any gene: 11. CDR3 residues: CSARDRPGGPSETQYF. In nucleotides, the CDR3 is TGCAGTGCTAGAGATCGACCGGGGGGGCCTAGTGAGACCCAGTACTTC.

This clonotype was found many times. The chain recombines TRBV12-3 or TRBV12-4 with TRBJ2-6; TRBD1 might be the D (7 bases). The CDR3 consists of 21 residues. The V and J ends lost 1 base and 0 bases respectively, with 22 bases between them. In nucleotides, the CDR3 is TGTGCCAGCAGTTTAGTTCGCGTTCGGGGGACAGCGGTCTCTGGGGCCAACGTCCTGACTTTC. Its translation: CASSLVRVRGTAVSGANVLTF.

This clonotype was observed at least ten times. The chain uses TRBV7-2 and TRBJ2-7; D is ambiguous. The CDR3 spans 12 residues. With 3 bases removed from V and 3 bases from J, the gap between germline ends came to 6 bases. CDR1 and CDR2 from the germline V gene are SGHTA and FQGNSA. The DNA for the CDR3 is TGTGCCAGCAGCTTTGACGGCTACGAGCAGTACTTC. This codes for CASSFDGYEQYF.

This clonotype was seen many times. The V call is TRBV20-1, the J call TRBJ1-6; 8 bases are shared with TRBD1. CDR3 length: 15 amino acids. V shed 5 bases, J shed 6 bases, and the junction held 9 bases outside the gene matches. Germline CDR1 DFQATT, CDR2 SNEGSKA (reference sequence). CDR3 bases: TGCAGTGCTCCTCACTATGGACAGGGTAATTCACCCCTCCACTTT. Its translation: CSAPHYGQGNSPLHF.

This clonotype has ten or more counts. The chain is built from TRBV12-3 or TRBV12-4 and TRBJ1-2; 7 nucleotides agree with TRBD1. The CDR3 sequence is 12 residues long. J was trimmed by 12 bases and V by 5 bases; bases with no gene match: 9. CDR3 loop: CASSRTPGGNTF. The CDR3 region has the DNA TGTGCCAGCAGTAGAACACCAGGGGGGAACACCTTC.

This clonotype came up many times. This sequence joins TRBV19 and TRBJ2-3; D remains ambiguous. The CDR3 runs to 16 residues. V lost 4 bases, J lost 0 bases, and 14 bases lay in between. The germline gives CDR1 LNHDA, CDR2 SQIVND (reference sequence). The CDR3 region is CASSNEGYSSTDTQYF. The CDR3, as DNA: TGTGCCAGTAGTAATGAAGGGTACTCTAGCACAGATACGCAGTATTTT.

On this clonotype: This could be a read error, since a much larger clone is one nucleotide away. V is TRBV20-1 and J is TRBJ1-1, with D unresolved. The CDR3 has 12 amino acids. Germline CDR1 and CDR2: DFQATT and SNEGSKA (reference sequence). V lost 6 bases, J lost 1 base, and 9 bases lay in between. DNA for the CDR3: TGCAGTGCCCCAAGCACGAACACTGAAGCTTTCTTT. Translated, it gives CSAPSTNTEAFF.

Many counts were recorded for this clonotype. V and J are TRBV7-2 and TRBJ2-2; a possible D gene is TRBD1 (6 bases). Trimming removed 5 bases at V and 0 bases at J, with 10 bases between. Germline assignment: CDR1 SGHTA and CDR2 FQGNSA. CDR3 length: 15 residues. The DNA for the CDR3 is TGTGCCAGCAGCCACCGGGACACGAACACCGGGGAGCTGTTTTTT. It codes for CASSHRDTNTGELFF.

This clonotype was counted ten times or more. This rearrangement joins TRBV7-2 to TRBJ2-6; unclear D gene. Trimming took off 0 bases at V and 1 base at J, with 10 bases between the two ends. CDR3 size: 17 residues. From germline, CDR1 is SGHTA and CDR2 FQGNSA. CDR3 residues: CASSLAYLRSGANVLTF. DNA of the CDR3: TGTGCCAGCAGCTTAGCGTATTTGAGGTCTGGGGCCAACGTCCTGACTTTC.

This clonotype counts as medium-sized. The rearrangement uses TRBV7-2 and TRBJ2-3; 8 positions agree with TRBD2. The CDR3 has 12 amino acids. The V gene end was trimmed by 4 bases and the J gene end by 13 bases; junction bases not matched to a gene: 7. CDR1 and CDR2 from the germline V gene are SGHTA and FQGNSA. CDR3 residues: CASSSSSGAEYF. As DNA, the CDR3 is TGTGCCAGCAGCTCAAGTAGCGGGGCGGAGTATTTT.

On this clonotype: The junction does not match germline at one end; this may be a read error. CDR3 DNA sequence: TGTGTCAGCAGCCGAGGGCTAAAATCCGGGACCCAAGAGACCCAGTACTTC. It codes for CVSSRGLKSGTQETQYF. V and J are TRBV7-2 and TRBJ2-5; D is perhaps TRBD1 or TRBD2 (5 bases each). The length of the CDR3 is 17 residues. Looked up from germline, CDR1 is SGHTA and CDR2 is FQGNSA.

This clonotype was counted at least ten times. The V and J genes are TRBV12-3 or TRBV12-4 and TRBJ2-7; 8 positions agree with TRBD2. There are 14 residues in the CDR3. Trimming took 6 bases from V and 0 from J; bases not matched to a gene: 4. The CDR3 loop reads CASSLTSGSYEQYF. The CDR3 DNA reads TGTGCCAGCAGCCTTACTAGCGGCTCCTACGAGCAGTACTTC.

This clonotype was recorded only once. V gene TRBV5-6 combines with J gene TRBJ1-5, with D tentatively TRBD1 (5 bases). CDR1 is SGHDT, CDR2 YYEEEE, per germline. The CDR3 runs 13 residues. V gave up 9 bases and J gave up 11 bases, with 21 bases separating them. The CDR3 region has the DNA TGTGCCATCGGCCCGGGTCTTTTAGGGGCCCAGCATTTT. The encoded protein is CAIGPGLLGAQHF.

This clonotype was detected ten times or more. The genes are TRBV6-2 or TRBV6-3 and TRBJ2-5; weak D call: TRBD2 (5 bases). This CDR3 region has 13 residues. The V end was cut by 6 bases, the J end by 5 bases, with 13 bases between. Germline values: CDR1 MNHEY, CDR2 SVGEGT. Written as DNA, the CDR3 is TGTGCCAGCAGGGAGGAGGACTGGGAGACCCAGTACTTC. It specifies CASREEDWETQYF.

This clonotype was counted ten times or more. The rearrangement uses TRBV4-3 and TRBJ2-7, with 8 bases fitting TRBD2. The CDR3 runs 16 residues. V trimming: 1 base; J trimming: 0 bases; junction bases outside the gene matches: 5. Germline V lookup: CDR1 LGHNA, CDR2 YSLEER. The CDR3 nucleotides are TGCGCCAGCAGCCAAGTTGGCGGGGGGACCTCCTACGAGCAGTACTTC. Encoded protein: CASSQVGGGTSYEQYF.

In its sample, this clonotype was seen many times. CDR3 coding DNA: TGCGCCAGCAGGTCGAACTCTGGGGCCAACGTCCTGACTTTC. This gives the protein CASRSNSGANVLTF. The chain is built from TRBV5-1 and TRBJ2-6; D unresolved. The germline CDR1 and CDR2 sequences are SGHRS and YFSETQ. V was trimmed by 5 bases and J by 0 bases, leaving 6 bases between them. This CDR3 comprises 14 residues.

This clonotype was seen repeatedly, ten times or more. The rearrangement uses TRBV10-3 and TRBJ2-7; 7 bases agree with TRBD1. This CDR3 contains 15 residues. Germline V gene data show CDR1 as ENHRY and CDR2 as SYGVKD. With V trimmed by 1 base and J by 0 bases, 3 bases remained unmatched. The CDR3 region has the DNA TGTGCCATCAGTGAGTTGGGACAGACCTCCTACGAGCAGTACTTC. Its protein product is CAISELGQTSYEQYF.

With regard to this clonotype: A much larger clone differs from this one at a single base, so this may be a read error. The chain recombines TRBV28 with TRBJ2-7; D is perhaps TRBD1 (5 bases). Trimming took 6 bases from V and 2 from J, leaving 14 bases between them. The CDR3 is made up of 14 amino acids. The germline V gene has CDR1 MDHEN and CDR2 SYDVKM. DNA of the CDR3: TGTGCCAGCAGCTCCGGCAGGGTTCCCTACGAGCAGTACGTC. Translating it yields CASSSGRVPYEQYV.

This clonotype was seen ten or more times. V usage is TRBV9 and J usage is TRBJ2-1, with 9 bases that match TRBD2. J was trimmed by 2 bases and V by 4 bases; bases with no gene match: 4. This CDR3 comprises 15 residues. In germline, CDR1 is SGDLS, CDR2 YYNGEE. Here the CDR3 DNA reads TGTGCCAGCAGCCTTAGCGGGGGTCCCTACAATGAGCAGTTCTTC. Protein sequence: CASSLSGGPYNEQFF.